The 10 T cell receptor beta chains in this list originate from one sample, sequenced in a study of CD8 T cells in Susac syndrome. Random-hexamer reverse transcription was applied to roughly 0.5 to 1 ug RNA. TCRdb reprocessed the immunoSEQ multiplex PCR reads via MiXCR and lists one record per CDR3 protein. The table includes about 130,000 distinct CDR3 sequences, under 95% detected once. The material sequenced was CD8+ T cells from PBMCs. The receptors were gathered from a human donor with multiple sclerosis.

This rearrangement joins TRBV7-8 to TRBJ1-2; D ambiguous. V was clipped by 3 bases and J by 0 bases, with 14 bases between them. CDR1 and CDR2 from the germline V gene are SGHVS and FQNEAQ. The CDR3 is made up of 16 amino acids. The CDR3, as DNA: TGTGCCAGCAGCTTCCAGTCGGGCGTAGCTAACTATGGCTACACCTTC. Protein: CASSFQSGVANYGYTF.

The rearrangement uses TRBV27 and TRBJ1-1; the D is unclear. V was clipped by 2 bases and J by 6 bases, with 13 bases between them. CDR3 length: 14 amino acids. Germline CDR1 reads MNHEY; CDR2 reads SMNVEV (reference sequence). The CDR3 DNA reads TGTGCCAGCAGTTTAAGTTTGATTGGCCCTGAAGCTTTCTTT. Amino acid sequence: CASSLSLIGPEAFF.

The chain uses TRBV5-1 and TRBJ1-2, with D tentatively TRBD1 (6 bases). The CDR3 spans 14 residues. Germline V gene lookup returns CDR1 SGHRS and CDR2 YFSETQ. V was clipped by 6 bases and J by 3 bases, with 15 bases between them. The CDR3 DNA reads TGCGCCAGCACCAACAAGGGGGGGGACTATGGCTACACCTTC. Amino acids: CASTNKGGDYGYTF.

This chain links TRBV30 with TRBJ2-3, with TRBD2 as a possible D gene (5 bases). The CDR3 has 15 residues. V lost 3 bases to trimming and J lost 0 bases, with 13 bases between them. The germline CDR1 and CDR2 sequences are GTSNPN and SVGIG (reference sequence). CDR3: CAWRGVEDSTDTQYF. The CDR3 region has the DNA TGTGCCTGGAGAGGAGTGGAGGATAGCACAGATACGCAGTATTTT. The full variable domain, in which reference TRBV30 and TRBJ2-3 provide the parts outside the CDR3, is SQTIHQWPATLVQPVGSPLSLECTVEGTSNPNLYWYRQAAGRGLQLLFYSVGIGQISSEVPQNLSASRPQDRQFILSSKKLLLSDSGFYLCAWRGVEDSTDTQYFGPGTRLTVL.

The chain has TRBV3-1 and TRBJ2-3, with D tentatively TRBD2 (5 bases). The germline CDR1 and CDR2 sequences are LGHDT and YNNKEL (reference sequence). Trimming left V 0 bases short and J 6 bases short, with 13 bases between. The CDR3 sequence is 15 residues long. DNA for the CDR3: TGTGCCAGCAGCCAAGATCGGGAAGGATTGGATACGCAGTATTTT. Protein: CASSQDREGLDTQYF.

J is TRBJ2-1 and V is TRBV6-1, with 7 bases matching TRBD1. V lost 6 bases, J lost 5 bases, and 10 bases stayed unmatched. The germline CDR1 and CDR2 sequences are MNHNS and SASEGT. The length of the CDR3 is 15 residues. The CDR3 coding sequence is TGTGCCAGCAGCGCCGACAGGGCGGGTAACAATGAGCAGTTCTTC. This codes for CASSADRAGNNEQFF.

V and J are TRBV13 and TRBJ1-1, with 10 bases lining up with TRBD1. The CDR3 is made up of 14 amino acids. V lost 4 bases, J lost 4 bases, and 3 bases stayed unmatched. Germline V lookup: CDR1 PRHDT, CDR2 FYEKMQ (reference sequence). CDR3: CASSSGTGVTEAFF. The CDR3 nucleotides are TGTGCCAGCAGCTCCGGGACAGGGGTCACTGAAGCTTTCTTT. Supplemented by reference TRBV13 and TRBJ1-1, the full variable domain reads AAGVIQSPRHLIKEKRETATLKCYPIPRHDTVYWYQQGPGQDPQFLISFYEKMQSDKGSIPDRFSAQQFSDYHSELNMSSLELGDSALYFCASSSGTGVTEAFFGQGTRLTVV.

V is TRBV7-8 and J is TRBJ1-1; tentatively, D is TRBD1 (6 bases). The CDR3 is 13 residues long. Germline V CDR1 and CDR2: SGHVS, FQNEAQ. Trimming stripped 7 bases from V and 2 bases from J, with 11 bases between. CDR3 region: CASIGGGNTEAFF. The DNA for the CDR3 is TGTGCCAGCATCGGAGGGGGAAACACTGAAGCTTTCTTT.

This clonotype was counted a few times. V is TRBV7-2 and J is TRBJ2-5; 8 nucleotides line up with TRBD2. CDR1 and CDR2 from the germline V gene are SGHTA and FQGNSA. The CDR3 contains 15 residues. The junction had 12 bases not matched to a gene; V was cut back by 5 bases and J by 7 bases. CDR3 protein: CASSPTSGPAGTQYF. In DNA form, the CDR3 reads TGTGCCAGCAGCCCCACTAGCGGACCAGCCGGGACCCAGTACTTC.

The chain links TRBV9 to TRBJ2-6; 7 bases are shared with TRBD2. V shed 0 bases, J shed 0 bases, and the junction held 3 bases outside the gene matches. Germline V gene data show CDR1 as SGDLS and CDR2 as YYNGEE. This CDR3 has 17 amino acids. The CDR3 nucleotides are TGTGCCAGCAGCGTAGGGGGAGGGCCCTCTGGGGCCAACGTCCTGACTTTC. Amino acids: CASSVGGGPSGANVLTF.